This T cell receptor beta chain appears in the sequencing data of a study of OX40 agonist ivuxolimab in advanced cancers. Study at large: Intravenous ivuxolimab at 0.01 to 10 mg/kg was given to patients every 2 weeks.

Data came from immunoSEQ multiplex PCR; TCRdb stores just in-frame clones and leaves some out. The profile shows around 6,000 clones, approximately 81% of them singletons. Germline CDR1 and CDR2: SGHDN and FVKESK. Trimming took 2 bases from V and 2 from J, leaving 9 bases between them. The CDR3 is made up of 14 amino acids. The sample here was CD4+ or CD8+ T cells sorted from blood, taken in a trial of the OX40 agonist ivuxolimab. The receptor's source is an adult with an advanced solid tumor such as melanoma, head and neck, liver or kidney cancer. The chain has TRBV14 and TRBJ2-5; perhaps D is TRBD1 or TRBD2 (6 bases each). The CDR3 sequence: CASSQWGAQETQYF. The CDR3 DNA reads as TGTGCCAGCAGCCAATGGGGGGCTCAAGAGACCCAGTACTTC. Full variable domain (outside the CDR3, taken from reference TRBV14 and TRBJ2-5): EAGVTQFPSHSVIEKGQTVTLRCDPISGHDNLYWYRRVMGKEIKFLLHFVKESKQDESGMPNNRFLAERTGGTYSTLKVQPAELEDSGVYFCASSQWGAQETQYFGPGTRLLVL.